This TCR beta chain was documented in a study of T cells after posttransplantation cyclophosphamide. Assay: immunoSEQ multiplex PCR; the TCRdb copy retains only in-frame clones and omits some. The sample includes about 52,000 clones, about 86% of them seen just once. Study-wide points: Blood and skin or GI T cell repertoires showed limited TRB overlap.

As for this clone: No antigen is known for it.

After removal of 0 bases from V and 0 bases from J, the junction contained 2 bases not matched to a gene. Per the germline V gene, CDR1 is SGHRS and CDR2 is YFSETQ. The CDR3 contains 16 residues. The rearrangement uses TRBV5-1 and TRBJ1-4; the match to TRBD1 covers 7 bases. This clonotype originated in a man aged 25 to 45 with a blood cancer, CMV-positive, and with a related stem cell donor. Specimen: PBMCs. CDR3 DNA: TGCGCCAGCAGCTTGGGCAGGGGGGCAACTAATGAAAAACTGTTTTTT. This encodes CASSLGRGATNEKLFF.